The clone carrying this T cell receptor beta chain was recorded a few times. Its target is not known. PCR was performed using 60 Vbeta and 13 Jbeta primers. Measured with immunoSEQ multiplex PCR; TCRdb has only the in-frame clones, and not every one. Counted here are tens of thousands of clones, 80% occurring once; the ten biggest clones make up almost 4.5%. Everyone who donated was a healthy bone marrow donor. Unrecorded immune exposure was likely among donors, who were nominally healthy when sampled. The data belong to a study of cytomegalovirus exposure and HLA in healthy donors. Study-level results: Excluded were some V segments that proved indistinguishable, including TRBV6-2 and TRBV6-3.

This CDR3 is built from 11 residues. Germline trimming cut 3 bases from V and 10 bases from J; bases unmatched to any gene: 1. In germline, CDR1 is SGHRS, CDR2 YFSETQ. V usage is TRBV5-1 and J usage is TRBJ2-1, with 7 bases lining up with TRBD2. This clonotype originated in a woman in her twenties or thirties in good health and CMV-seronegative. The specimen was PBMCs. The DNA of the CDR3 is TGCGCCAGCAGCTGGGACTACGAGCAGTTCTTC. Amino acids: CASSWDYEQFF.